These 12 T cell receptor beta chains were all obtained from the same sample, sequenced in a study of molecular identifiers for immune sequencing clone quantification. TCRdb used MiXCR to reprocess the PCR reads, holding one entry per CDR3 protein. The sample carries approximately 54,000 distinct CDR3 sequences, about 23% recorded once. Sequencing input: naive CD8+ T cells from blood, with Jurkat cell RNA spiked in. Subset: FACS-sorted CD8+CD4-CCR7+CD45RA+ naive T cells. The source of these receptors is a human donor in good health. Some libraries in this study had Jurkat cell RNA spiked in.

In its sample, this clonotype was seen many times. The rearrangement joins TRBV7-6 to TRBJ2-5, with D perhaps given as TRBD1 or TRBD2 (6 bases each). Trimming cost V 5 bases and J 5 bases, with 15 bases left between them. The CDR3 extends over 14 amino acids. CDR1 SGHVS and CDR2 FNYEAQ come from the germline V gene. The CDR3 DNA reads TGTGCCAGCAGCCTCCCCGGGGGCTGGGAGACCCAGTACTTC. This gives the protein CASSLPGGWETQYF.

This clonotype was counted ten times or more. This chain links TRBV7-9 with TRBJ2-7, with 12 bases that match TRBD2. V was clipped by 0 bases and J by 7 bases; unmatched bases: 1. CDR3 length: 14 residues. Germline V gene sequence: CDR1 SEHNR, CDR2 FQNEAQ (reference sequence). The CDR3 here is CASSLAGTSGEQYF. The DNA for the CDR3 is TGTGCCAGCAGCTTAGCAGGGACTAGCGGGGAGCAGTACTTC. Drawing the rest from reference TRBV7-9 and TRBJ2-7, the complete variable domain is DTGVSQNPRHKITKRGQNVTFRCDPISEHNRLYWYRQTLGQGPEFLTYFQNEAQLEKSRLLSDRFSAERPKGSFSTLEIQRTEQGDSAMYLCASSLAGTSGEQYFGPGTRLTVT.

This clonotype was picked up many times. The chain has TRBV7-6 and TRBJ2-7; D uncertain. The V gene's germline CDR1 is SGHVS and CDR2 FNYEAQ. The length of the CDR3 is 14 residues. With 5 bases removed from V and 2 bases from J, the gap between germline ends came to 13 bases. The CDR3 sequence: CASSPPGQTYEQYF. DNA for the CDR3: TGTGCCAGCAGCCCCCCCGGGCAAACCTACGAGCAGTACTTC.

About this clonotype itself: Given a much more abundant clone one base away, this may be a read error. The chain joins TRBV2 to TRBJ2-3, with D maybe TRBD2 (7 bases). V lost 11 bases to trimming and J lost 4 bases, with 28 bases between them. The CDR3 runs 17 residues. Germline values: CDR1 SNHLY, CDR2 FYNNEI. In DNA form, the CDR3 reads TGTGCCCGTGGGTACCAGAACGGCGGGGGCAGACCAGATACGCAGTATTTT. It translates to CARGYQNGGGRPDTQYF.

This clonotype appeared a few times. The chain employs TRBV12-3 or TRBV12-4 and TRBJ1-2; possibly TRBD1 for D (6 bases). Trimming cost V 1 base and J 4 bases, with 7 bases left between them. The CDR3 loop spans 13 amino acids. DNA of the CDR3: TGTGCCAGCAGTTTAGGGACAGTCTATGGCTACACCTTC. Its translation is CASSLGTVYGYTF.

As to this clonotype: One base away lies a much larger clone, so this may be a sequencing read error. The chain couples TRBV23-1 to TRBJ2-7; D is uncertain. TRBV23-1 is marked as an open reading frame, function uncertain. Trimming removed 2 bases at V and 3 bases at J, with 23 bases between. The CDR3 has 18 residues. The CDR3: CASSQPLNLGPPGYEQYF. The CDR3 region has the DNA TGCGCCAGCAGTCAACCACTGAACTTAGGGCCGCCGGGCTACGAGCAGTACTTC.

As for this clonotype: A single base separates this from a much larger clone, so it may be a read error. CDR3 protein: CATLDRELYERYF. The CDR3, as DNA: TGTGCCACCTTGGACAGGGAACTCTACGAGCGGTACTTC. The J gene is TRBJ2-7, the V gene TRBV19; 8 positions match TRBD1. This CDR3 contains 13 residues. The germline CDR1 and CDR2 sequences are LNHDA and SQIVND (reference sequence).

The gene calls are TRBV4-1 and TRBJ2-1; TRBD1 agrees at 9 bases. From germline, CDR1 is MGHRA and CDR2 YSYEKL. V shed 4 bases and J 7 bases; nucleotides not matched to a gene: 5. This CDR3 is 14 amino acids long. The CDR3 nucleotides read TGCGCCAGCAGCCCGGGACAGGGAACTAATGAGCAGTTCTTC. Translating gives CASSPGQGTNEQFF.

This clonotype was counted ten times or more. The chain links TRBV4-3 to TRBJ2-7, with 7 bases aligning to TRBD2. The CDR3 is made up of 14 amino acids. The V gene end was trimmed by 1 base and the J gene end by 7 bases; junction bases not matched to a gene: 7. CDR1 and CDR2 (germline): LGHNA, YSLEER. The DNA for the CDR3 is TGCGCCAGCAGCCAAGGCGCGGGAGTTAGTGAGCAGTACTTC. Translated: CASSQGAGVSEQYF.

Only one count was recorded for this clonotype. A read error may be the cause here, since a much bigger clone is one base away. J is TRBJ1-5 and V is TRBV7-9, with D possibly matching TRBD1 (5 bases). The CDR3 has 15 residues. Germline V CDR1 and CDR2: SEHNR, FQNEAQ (reference sequence). The CDR3, as DNA: TGTGCCAGCAGCTTCGGACATAATAGCGATCAGCCCCAGCATTTT. It encodes CASSFGHNSDQPQHF.

The rearrangement uses TRBV28 and TRBJ2-7; D remains ambiguous. The CDR3 loop spans 13 amino acids. Germline assignment: CDR1 MDHEN and CDR2 SYDVKM. Deletions cut 3 bases from V and 5 bases from J, with 11 bases between. CDR3 loop: CASSFTQLDEQYF. In nucleotides, the CDR3 is TGTGCCAGCAGTTTTACTCAACTTGACGAGCAGTACTTC.

V usage is TRBV29-1 and J usage is TRBJ2-3; 8 bases fit TRBD2. Looked up from germline, CDR1 is SQVTM and CDR2 is ANQGSEA. The CDR3 totals 19 residues. J gave up 2 bases and V 6 bases, and 22 bases lay outside the gene matches. The DNA of the CDR3 is TGCAGCGTATTAGACGGGACGGGGGGGTCACTGACATACACAGATACGCAGTATTTT. The encoded protein is CSVLDGTGGSLTYTDTQYF.